This TCR beta chain is drawn from a study of blood T cells in healthy people across ages. This clonotype was detected only a few times. A J-beta primer mix and a sample-barcoded 5' primer were used in a second PCR of roughly 6 to 11 cycles. TCRdb passed the 5' RACE reads through MiXCR, listing each CDR3 protein once. The sample has approximately 2,000,000 distinct CDR3 sequences, about two fifths seen once. Germline values: CDR1 MDHEN, CDR2 SYDVKM. This CDR3 spans 11 amino acids. The receptor's source is a human donor in good health. The genes are TRBV28 and TRBJ2-4, with D perhaps matching TRBD2 (6 bases). The DNA end is a closer match to TRBJ2-7, so the J assignment may be wrong. Sequencing input: blood. CDR3 bases: TGTGCCGTCGGAGGGGTGTACGAGCAGTACTTC. Protein sequence: CAVGGVYEQYF.